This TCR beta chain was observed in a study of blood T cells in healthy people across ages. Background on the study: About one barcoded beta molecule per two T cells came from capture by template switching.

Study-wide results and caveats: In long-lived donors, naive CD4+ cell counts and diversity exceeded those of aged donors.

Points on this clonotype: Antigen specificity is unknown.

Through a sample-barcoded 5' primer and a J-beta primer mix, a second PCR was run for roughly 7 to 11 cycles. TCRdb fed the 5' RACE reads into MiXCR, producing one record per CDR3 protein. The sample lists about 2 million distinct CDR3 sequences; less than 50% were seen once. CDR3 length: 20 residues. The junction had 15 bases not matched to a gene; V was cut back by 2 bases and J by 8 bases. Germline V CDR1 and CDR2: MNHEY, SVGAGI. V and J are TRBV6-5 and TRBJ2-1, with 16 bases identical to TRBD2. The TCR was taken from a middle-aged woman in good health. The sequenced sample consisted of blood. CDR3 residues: CASSYPSRGTSGGAIDEQFF. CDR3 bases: TGTGCCAGCAGTTACCCAAGCCGGGGGACTAGCGGGGGGGCCATAGATGAGCAGTTCTTC.